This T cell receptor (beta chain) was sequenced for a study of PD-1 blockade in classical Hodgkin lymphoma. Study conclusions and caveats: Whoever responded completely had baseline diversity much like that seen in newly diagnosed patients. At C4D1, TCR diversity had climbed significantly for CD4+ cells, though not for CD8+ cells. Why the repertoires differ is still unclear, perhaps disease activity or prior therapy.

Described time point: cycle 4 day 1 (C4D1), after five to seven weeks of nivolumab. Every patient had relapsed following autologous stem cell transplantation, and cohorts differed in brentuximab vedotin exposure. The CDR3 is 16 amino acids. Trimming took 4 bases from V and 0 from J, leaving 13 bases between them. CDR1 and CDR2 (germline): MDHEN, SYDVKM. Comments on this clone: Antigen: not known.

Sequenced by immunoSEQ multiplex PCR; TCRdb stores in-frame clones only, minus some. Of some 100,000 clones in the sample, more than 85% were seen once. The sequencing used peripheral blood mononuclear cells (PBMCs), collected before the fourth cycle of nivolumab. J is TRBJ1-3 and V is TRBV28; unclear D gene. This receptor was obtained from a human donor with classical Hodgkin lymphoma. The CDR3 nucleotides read TGTGCCAGCAGTTGGCGGATGGCGTTCTCTGGAAACACCATATATTTT. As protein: CASSWRMAFSGNTIYF.